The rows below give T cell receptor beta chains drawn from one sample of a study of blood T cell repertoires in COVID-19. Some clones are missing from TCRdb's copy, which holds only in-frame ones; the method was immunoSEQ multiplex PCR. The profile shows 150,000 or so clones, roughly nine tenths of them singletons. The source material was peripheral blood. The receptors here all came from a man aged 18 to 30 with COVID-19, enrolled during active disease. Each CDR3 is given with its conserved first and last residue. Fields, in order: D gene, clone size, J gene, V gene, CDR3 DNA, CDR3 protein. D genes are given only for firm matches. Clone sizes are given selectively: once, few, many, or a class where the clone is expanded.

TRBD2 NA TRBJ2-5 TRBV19 TGTGCCAGTAGTACGACTAGCCGGAGGGAAGAGACCCAGTACTTC CASSTTSRREETQYF
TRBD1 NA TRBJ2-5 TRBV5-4 TGTGCCAGCAGCTCGCTGGACAGGGGGCTTCAAGAGACCCAGTACTTC CASSSLDRGLQETQYF
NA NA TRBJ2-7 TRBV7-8 TGTGCCAGCAGCACTAGCTGGGGTACCTACGAGCAGTACTTC CASSTSWGTYEQYF
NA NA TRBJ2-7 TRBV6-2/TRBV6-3 TGTGCCAGCAGTCGTAACCCCCCCCCAGTCAACTCCTACGAGCAGTACTTC CASSRNPPPVNSYEQYF
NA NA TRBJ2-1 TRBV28 TGTGCCAGCAGTTTCGAGGGGGGGTACAATGAGCAGTTCTTC CASSFEGGYNEQFF
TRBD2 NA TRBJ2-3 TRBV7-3 TGTGCCAGCAGCTTAACGAAGGGTAGCGGGAGCTCGACAGATACGCAGTATTTT CASSLTKGSGSSTDTQYF
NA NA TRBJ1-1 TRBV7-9 TGTGCCAGCAGCTTAGGCGCGGCGAAGAACACTGAAGCTTTCTTT CASSLGAAKNTEAFF
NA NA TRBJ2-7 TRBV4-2 TGTGCCAGCAGCCAAGATAAGTGGGGCGGAGACTACGAGCAGTACTTC CASSQDKWGGDYEQYF
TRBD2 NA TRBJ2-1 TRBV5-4 TGTGCCAGCAGCCCAACCACTAGCGGGAGACACCCAGATGAGCAGTTCTTC CASSPTTSGRHPDEQFF
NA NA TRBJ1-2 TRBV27 TGTGCCAGCAGCCCGGACAGACTACGTGGCTACACCTTC CASSPDRLRGYTF
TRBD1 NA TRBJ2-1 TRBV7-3 TGTGCCAGCTCCCCGGGACAGGGTACTAGAAATGAGCAGTTCTTC CASSPGQGTRNEQFF
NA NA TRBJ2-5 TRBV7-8 TGTGCCAGCAGCCTAATACTAGCCAACCAAGAGACCCAGTACTTC CASSLILANQETQYF
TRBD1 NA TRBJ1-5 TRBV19 TGTGCCAGTAGTCCGGAGAGGGGGCAGTTCAATCAGCCCCAGCATTTT CASSPERGQFNQPQHF
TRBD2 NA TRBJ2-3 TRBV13 TGTGCCAGCAGCCTTAAAGCGGGAGAAGACACAGATACGCAGTATTTT CASSLKAGEDTDTQYF
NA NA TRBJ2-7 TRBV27 TGTGCCAGCAGACCTTATGGGGAGTACGAGCAGTACTTC CASRPYGEYEQYF
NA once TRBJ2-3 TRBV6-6 TGTGCCAGCAAGATGACAGCAGGCACAGATACGCAGTATTTT CASKMTAGTDTQYF
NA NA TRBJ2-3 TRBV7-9 TGTGCCAGCAGCCCTAGCGTGGATACGCAGTATTTT CASSPSVDTQYF
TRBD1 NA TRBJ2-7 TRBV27 TGTGCCAGCAGTTACGGGACAGGGGTCTACGAGCAGTACTTC CASSYGTGVYEQYF
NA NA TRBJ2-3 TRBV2 TGTGCCAGCAGAGAACTCACTAATACGCAGTATTTT CASRELTNTQYF
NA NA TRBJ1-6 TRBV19 TGTGCCAGTAGGCGCGGGGGACGGACTAATTCACCCCTCCACTTT CASRRGGRTNSPLHF
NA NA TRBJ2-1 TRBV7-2 TGTGCCAGCAGCCCACCAGGGCTAGCGTCCTACAATGAGCAGTTCTTC CASSPPGLASYNEQFF
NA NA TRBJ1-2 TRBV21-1 TGTGCCAGCAGCACCACGGCGGCACTTAACTATGGCTACACCTTC CASSTTAALNYGYTF
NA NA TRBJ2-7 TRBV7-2 TGTGCCAGCAGCCCCTTATCCTACGAGCAGTACTTC CASSPLSYEQYF
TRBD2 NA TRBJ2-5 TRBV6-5 TGTGCCAGCAGTTACTCGAGATCAGCGGGGGAGACCCAGTACTTC CASSYSRSAGETQYF